This T cell receptor (beta chain) was found in a study of tumor and adjacent non-tumor tissue in lung cancer. About the study: Each sample yielded around 4 million productive TCRbeta reads on average.

This sample's RNA came from whole unsorted tissue. TCRbeta libraries were built with three rounds of nested PCR, modified from ARM-PCR. TCRdb passed the multiplex PCR reads through MiXCR, listing each CDR3 protein once. The top ten hold roughly 14% of the sample, which has under 95,000 distinct CDR3 sequences, roughly two thirds seen once. The CDR3 contains 18 residues. Germline V gives CDR1 MNHNS, CDR2 SASEGT. Concerning this clonotype: A much larger clone is a single base away; this may be a read error.

Sequenced material: lung tumor tissue. The genes are TRBV6-1 and TRBJ2-1; the D gene could be TRBD1 or TRBD2 (7 bases each). The TCR originated in a man aged 65 to 79 with non-small cell lung cancer. DNA of the CDR3: TGTGCCAGCAGTGAAAGGGGGGGGGAGGACAGGTACTACGATGAGCAGTTCTTC. Translation: CASSERGGEDRYYDEQFF.